A selection of T cell receptor beta chains follows, all from one sample in a study of cytomegalovirus exposure and HLA in healthy donors. Sequencing used immunoSEQ multiplex PCR; TCRdb keeps in-frame clones, though not all of them. The sample shows 150,000 to 200,000 clones, approximately 89% of them seen only once. Material for sequencing was PBMCs. The receptors stem from a man younger than 35 in good health and CMV-seropositive. CDR3s include the opening cysteine and the closing phenylalanine or tryptophan. Fields, in order: J gene, CDR3 length, V gene, clone size, D gene, CDR3 DNA, CDR3 protein. D genes are given only for firm matches. Only some rows state a clone size, as once, few, many or a class for expanded clones.

TRBJ2-3 | 15 | TRBV27 | . | . | TGTGCCAGCAGTTTTGTTGAGGGGGGCACAGATACGCAGTATTTT | CASSFVEGGTDTQYF
TRBJ1-2 | 12 | TRBV29-1 | . | . | TGCAGCGCCTCCGAGGGAGACTATGGCTACACCTTC | CSASEGDYGYTF
TRBJ1-4 | 13 | TRBV19 | . | TRBD1 | TGTGCCAGTAGGACAGGGGATAATGAAAAACTGTTTTTT | CASRTGDNEKLFF
TRBJ2-7 | 14 | TRBV28 | . | TRBD1 | TGTGCCAGCAGTCTTCGACAGGGCCGCTACGAGCAGTACTTC | CASSLRQGRYEQYF
TRBJ2-3 | 14 | TRBV7-3 | . | TRBD2 | TGTGCCAGCAGCTCTGCGGGGGGCCCAGATACGCAGTATTTT | CASSSAGGPDTQYF
TRBJ2-1 | 14 | TRBV28 | . | TRBD2 | TGTGCCAGCAGTTTCGGGGGGGCCTACAATGAGCAGTTCTTC | CASSFGGAYNEQFF
TRBJ2-1 | 14 | TRBV4-3 | . | . | TGCGCCAGCAGCGCTTCCGGGACTCAGAATGAGCAGTTCTTC | CASSASGTQNEQFF
TRBJ2-1 | 15 | TRBV19 | . | TRBD1 | TGTGCCAGTAGTATTTGGGGACAGGGGGCGAATGAGCAGTTCTTC | CASSIWGQGANEQFF
TRBJ1-1 | 14 | TRBV2 | . | . | TGTGCCAGCAGTGAAAGACTGACGAACACTGAAGCTTTCTTT | CASSERLTNTEAFF
TRBJ1-2 | 15 | TRBV5-1 | . | . | TGCGCCAGCAGCTTGTCTTACGGGACTAACTATGGCTACACCTTC | CASSLSYGTNYGYTF
TRBJ2-3 | 16 | TRBV5-6 | . | . | TGTGCCAGCAGCTTGAGAACAGTCCGCTCCACAGATACGCAGTATTTT | CASSLRTVRSTDTQYF
TRBJ1-5 | 13 | TRBV18 | . | . | TGTGCCAGCTCACCAGGAGGGAATCAGCCCCAGCATTTT | CASSPGGNQPQHF
TRBJ1-2 | 14 | TRBV4-3 | . | TRBD1 | TGCGCCAGCAGCCAAGGGCAGGGGGCCTATGGCTACACCTTC | CASSQGQGAYGYTF
TRBJ2-7 | 15 | TRBV6-5 | once | . | TGTGCCAGCAGTTACTCGAGCCGGGGAGCCTACGAGCAGTACTTC | CASSYSSRGAYEQYF
TRBJ1-1 | 14 | TRBV7-8 | . | . | TGTGCCAGCAGCAAGAGGGCACGAGGTACTGAAGCTTTCTTT | CASSKRARGTEAFF
TRBJ2-2 | 13 | TRBV6-5 | once | . | TGTGCCAGCAGTTACACGACAGGCGGGGAGCTGTTTTTT | CASSYTTGGELFF
TRBJ2-6 | 19 | TRBV27 | . | TRBD1 | TGTGCCAGCAGTGCGCACCGGACAGGTGGGGGAACTGGGGCCAACGTCCTGACTTTC | CASSAHRTGGGTGANVLTF
TRBJ1-1 | 14 | TRBV5-1 | . | TRBD1 | TGCGCCAGCAGTAGTGACAGGGGAAAAGGGAAAGCTTTCTTT | CASSSDRGKGKAFF
TRBJ1-1 | 13 | TRBV4-3 | . | TRBD1 | TGCGCCAGCAGCCAGGGAGGACAGGTTGAAGCTTTCTTT | CASSQGGQVEAFF
TRBJ2-3 | 16 | TRBV6-1 | . | TRBD1 | TGTGCCAGCAGTGTTTGGACAGGGGGGAACACAGATACGCAGTATTTT | CASSVWTGGNTDTQYF
TRBJ1-4 | 15 | TRBV7-8 | once | . | TGTGCCAGCAGCTTAGCCTACAGGGATCATGAAAAACTGTTTTTT | CASSLAYRDHEKLFF
TRBJ2-7 | 13 | TRBV29-1 | . | TRBD1 | TGCAGCGTGGCCGGACAGGGGCTCGACGAGCAGTACTTC | CSVAGQGLDEQYF
TRBJ2-2 | 11 | TRBV6-1 | once | . | TGTGCCAGCAGTCTCGCCGGGGAGCTGTTTTTT | CASSLAGELFF
TRBJ2-2 | 14 | TRBV5-6 | once | . | TGTGCCAGCAGCTTTGGAGGATACACCGGGGAGCTGTTTTTT | CASSFGGYTGELFF
TRBJ2-7 | 17 | TRBV15 | few | TRBD1 | TGTGCCACCAGCAGAGTCCGCCAGGACAGGAGCTCCTACGAGCAGTACTTC | CATSRVRQDRSSYEQYF
TRBJ2-2 | 15 | TRBV6-5 | . | . | TGTGCCAGCACCCCCTCGACGGGAAACACCGGGGAGCTGTTTTTT | CASTPSTGNTGELFF
TRBJ2-1 | 18 | TRBV2 | . | TRBD1 | TGTGCCACCGGGAGGGACAGGGGGCCAAAACGCTCCTACAATGAGCAGTTCTTC | CATGRDRGPKRSYNEQFF
TRBJ2-5 | 13 | TRBV27 | once | . | TGTGCCAGCAGCCTGACTAGTTTGGAGACCCAGTACTTC | CASSLTSLETQYF
TRBJ2-1 | 21 | TRBV4-1 | . | TRBD1 | TGCGCCAGCAGCCCAGCCGTTGGACAGGCTCGGCTACCTCTCCCTTACAATGAGCAGTTCTTC | CASSPAVGQARLPLPYNEQFF
TRBJ2-3 | 13 | TRBV27 | . | . | TGTGCCAGCAGTTACAGGGGCACAGATACGCAGTATTTT | CASSYRGTDTQYF
TRBJ2-7 | 15 | TRBV11-1 | . | TRBD1 | TGTGCCAGCAGCCCCGGGACAGGGCACGACTACGAGCAGTACTTC | CASSPGTGHDYEQYF
TRBJ2-5 | 14 | TRBV7-8 | many | . | TGTGCCAGCAGCTCCCGGTCCAGGGCAGAGACCCAGTACTTC | CASSSRSRAETQYF
TRBJ1-5 | 16 | TRBV15 | once | . | TGTGCCACCAGCCCACGACAGCTCAATAGCAATCAGCCCCAGCATTTT | CATSPRQLNSNQPQHF
TRBJ2-7 | 12 | TRBV28 | . | . | TGTGCCAGCAGTTTATGGGGGGCGGAGCAGTACTTC | CASSLWGAEQYF
TRBJ2-1 | 16 | TRBV7-9 | . | . | TGTGCCAGCAGCTTTGGTTCGGGGGTTCCCTACAATGAGCAGTTCTTC | CASSFGSGVPYNEQFF